This T cell receptor (beta chain) was captured in a study of type 1 regulatory T cells. On the study more broadly: T-allo10 is a Tr1-enriched, alloantigen-specific CD4 T cell product made in vitro.

V was trimmed by 6 bases and J by 6 bases, leaving 12 bases between them. The CDR3 runs 13 residues. TCRdb passed the reads through MiXCR, listing each CDR3 protein once. The top ten clones hold 2% to 2.5% of a sample with some 90,000 distinct CDR3 sequences, around 30% of them seen once. This TCR was sampled from a human donor in good health. Sequenced input: CD4+ T cells, either the whole sample or a sorted fraction (not recorded which). J is TRBJ2-1 and V is TRBV12-3 or TRBV12-4; D not resolved. In DNA form, the CDR3 reads TGTGCCAGCAGCCAGTCCGGCGTCAATGAGCAGTTCTTC. Translation: CASSQSGVNEQFF.